This TCR beta chain was obtained from a study of blood T cell repertoires in COVID-19. Study summary: The United States, Italy and Spain provided the acute and convalescent COVID-19 samples.

This clone has just a few counts. For recovered donors of Cohort 3, there were two negative PCRs, clearance, or symptom resolution. CDR1 is MNHEY and CDR2 is SMNVEV in the germline V gene (reference sequence). CDR3 size: 12 residues. V was clipped by 9 bases and J by 8 bases, with 16 bases between them. The table came from immunoSEQ multiplex PCR; TCRdb's copy has only in-frame clones and leaves some out. This sample has around 220,000 clones; 84% occur once, and the top ten carry 6.8%. The gene calls are TRBV27 and TRBJ1-1; D is perhaps TRBD1 (6 bases). What was sequenced was PBMCs or T cells enriched from blood (not recorded which). The receptor was derived from a woman aged 40 to 49 who had recovered from COVID-19. The CDR3 sequence: CASGRKGVEAFF. CDR3 DNA sequence: TGTGCCAGTGGACGGAAGGGGGTAGAAGCTTTCTTT.